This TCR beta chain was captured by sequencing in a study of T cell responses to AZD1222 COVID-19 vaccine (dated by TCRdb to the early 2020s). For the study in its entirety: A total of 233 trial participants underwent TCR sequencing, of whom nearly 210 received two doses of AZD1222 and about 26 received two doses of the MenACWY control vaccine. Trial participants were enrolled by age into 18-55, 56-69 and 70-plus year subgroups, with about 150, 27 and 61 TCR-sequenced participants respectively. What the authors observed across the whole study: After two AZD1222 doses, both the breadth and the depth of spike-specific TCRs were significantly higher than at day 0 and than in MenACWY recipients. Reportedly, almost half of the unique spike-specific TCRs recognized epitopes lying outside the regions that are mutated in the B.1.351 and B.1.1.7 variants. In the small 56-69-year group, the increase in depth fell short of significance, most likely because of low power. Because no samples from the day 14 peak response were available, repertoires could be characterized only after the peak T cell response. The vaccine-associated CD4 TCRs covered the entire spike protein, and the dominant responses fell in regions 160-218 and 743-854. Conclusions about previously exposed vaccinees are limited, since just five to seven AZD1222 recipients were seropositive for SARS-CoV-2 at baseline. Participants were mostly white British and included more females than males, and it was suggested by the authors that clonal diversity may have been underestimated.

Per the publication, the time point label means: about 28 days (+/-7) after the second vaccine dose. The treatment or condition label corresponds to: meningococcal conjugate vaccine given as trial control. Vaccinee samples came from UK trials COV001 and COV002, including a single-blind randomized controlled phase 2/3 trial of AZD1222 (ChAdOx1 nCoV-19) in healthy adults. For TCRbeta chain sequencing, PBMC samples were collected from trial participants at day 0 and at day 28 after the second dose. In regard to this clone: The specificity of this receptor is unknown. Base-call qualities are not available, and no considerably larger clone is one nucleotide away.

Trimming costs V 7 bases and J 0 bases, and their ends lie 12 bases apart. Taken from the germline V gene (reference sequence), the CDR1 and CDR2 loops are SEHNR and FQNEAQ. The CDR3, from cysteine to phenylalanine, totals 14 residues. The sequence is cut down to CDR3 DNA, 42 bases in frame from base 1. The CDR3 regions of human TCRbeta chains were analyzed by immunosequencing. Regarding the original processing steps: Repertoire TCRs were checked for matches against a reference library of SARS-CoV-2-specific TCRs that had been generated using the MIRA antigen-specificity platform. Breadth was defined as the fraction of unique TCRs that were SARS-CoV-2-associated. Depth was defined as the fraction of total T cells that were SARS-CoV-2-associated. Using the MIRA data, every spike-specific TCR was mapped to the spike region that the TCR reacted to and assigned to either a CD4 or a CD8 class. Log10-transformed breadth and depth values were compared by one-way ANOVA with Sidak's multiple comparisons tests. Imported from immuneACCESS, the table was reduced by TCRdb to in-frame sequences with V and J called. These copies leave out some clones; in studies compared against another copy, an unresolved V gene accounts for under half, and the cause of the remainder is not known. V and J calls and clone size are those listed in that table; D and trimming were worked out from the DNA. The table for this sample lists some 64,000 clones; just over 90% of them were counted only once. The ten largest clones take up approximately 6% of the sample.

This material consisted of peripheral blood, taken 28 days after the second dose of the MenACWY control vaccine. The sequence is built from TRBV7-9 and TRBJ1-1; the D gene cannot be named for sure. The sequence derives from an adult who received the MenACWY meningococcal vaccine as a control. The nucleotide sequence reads TGTGCCAGCACCGCCGGCGGGCTGAACACTGAAGCTTTCTTT. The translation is CASTAGGLNTEAFF.